This entry describes one T cell receptor beta chain. Germline CDR1 ENHRY, CDR2 SYGVKD. This CDR3 region has 14 residues. V lost 2 bases and J lost 6; bases outside the gene matches: 2. These data are taken from a study of CD8+CD57+ T cells in acquired aplastic anemia. CDR3 and TCR beta VDJ profiling relied on genomic DNA as the template. TCRdb reprocessed the reads via MiXCR and lists one record per CDR3 protein. Altogether about 270,000 distinct CDR3 sequences are present, roughly 82% being singletons, with the ten largest covering 40% to 55%. CD8+CD57+ cell expansion, shown by flow cytometry, had occurred in the patients selected for sequencing.

V usage is TRBV10-3 and J usage is TRBJ2-2; TRBD1 aligns across 8 bases. Material for sequencing was sorted CD4+, CD8+, or CD8+CD57+ T cells (not recorded which) from PBMCs. This TCR was sampled from a human donor with aplastic anemia. The DNA for the CDR3 is TGTGCCATCAGTGAGGACAGGGGTCCCGGGGAGCTGTTTTTT. Translated, it gives CAISEDRGPGELFF.